This entry is about one T cell receptor beta chain. Its antigen is unknown. The data originate from a study of cytomegalovirus exposure and HLA in healthy donors. The CDR3 sequence is 12 residues long. CDR1 and CDR2 from the germline V gene are SQVTM and ANQGSEA. Trimming took off 4 bases at V and 3 bases at J, with 7 bases between the two ends. General study points: Several of the most significant clusters appeared linked to common viral pathogens, based on a later analysis. Data from an earlier analysis indicated that most TCR beta V segments were productive either about 90% or about 30% of the time.

Researchers ran the PCR with 60 Vbeta and 13 Jbeta primers. The method was immunoSEQ multiplex PCR; TCRdb's version includes in-frame clones alone and lacks a portion of them. The sample comprises tens of thousands of clones, approximately 60% of which are singletons, and 5.5% rests with the top ten. This TCR derives from a woman under 40 in good health and CMV-seropositive. Input material: PBMCs. This chain connects TRBV29-1 to TRBJ2-1; the D gene is possibly TRBD1 (5 bases). Here the CDR3 DNA reads TGCAGCGTTGGGCAGGGCTACAATGAGCAGTTCTTC. Residues: CSVGQGYNEQFF.